In this sample, the clone carrying this T cell receptor (beta chain) turned up once. Its specificity is not known. Time point: cycle 4 day 1 (C4D1), after more than five weeks of nivolumab. With no exception, relapse followed autologous stem cell transplantation in all patients, and brentuximab vedotin exposure varied. Through magnetic negative selection, CD8+ T cells were separated from PBMCs that had been thawed. This sample was taken from a study of PD-1 blockade in classical Hodgkin lymphoma. Overall study: Patients were infused with nivolumab 3 mg/kg every 2 weeks. Findings of the study overall: In CD4+ cells, TCR diversity went up significantly by C4D1, but in CD8+ cells it did not. Newly diagnosed patients reportedly trailed healthy donors in baseline TCR diversity. After ASCT, patients who started nivolumab under 1 year later were excluded.

The ends lost 3 bases at V and 8 bases at J; junction bases unmatched: 7. This CDR3 is 14 amino acids long. From germline, CDR1 is SGHAT and CDR2 FQNNGV. The assay was immunoSEQ multiplex PCR, and TCRdb's table has in-frame clones only and misses some. This sample has almost 20,000 clones, with around 84% found just once. This receptor was taken from a human donor with classical Hodgkin lymphoma. The sequencing here drew on CD8+ T cells from blood, taken before the fourth cycle of nivolumab. The rearrangement joins TRBV11-2 to TRBJ1-2, with 9 nucleotides matching TRBD1. The CDR3 is CASSFEQGAQGYTF. In DNA, the CDR3 is TGTGCCAGCAGCTTCGAACAGGGGGCTCAGGGCTACACCTTC.